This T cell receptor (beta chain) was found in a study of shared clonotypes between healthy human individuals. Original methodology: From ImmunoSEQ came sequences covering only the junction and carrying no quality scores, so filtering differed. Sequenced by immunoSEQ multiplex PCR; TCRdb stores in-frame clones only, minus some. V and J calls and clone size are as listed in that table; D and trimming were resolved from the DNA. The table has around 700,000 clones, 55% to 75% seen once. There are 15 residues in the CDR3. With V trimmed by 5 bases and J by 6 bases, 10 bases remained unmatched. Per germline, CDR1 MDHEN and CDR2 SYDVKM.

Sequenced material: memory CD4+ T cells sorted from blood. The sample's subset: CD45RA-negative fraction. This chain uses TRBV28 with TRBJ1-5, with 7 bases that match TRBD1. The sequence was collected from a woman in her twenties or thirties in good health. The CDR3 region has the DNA TGTGCCAGCAGTCAAATACAGGGGAACCCTCAGCCCCAGCATTTT. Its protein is CASSQIQGNPQPQHF.